The 5 T cell receptor beta chains listed next were all sequenced from one sample in a study of blood T cell repertoires in COVID-19. The repertoire was sequenced with immunoSEQ multiplex PCR; TCRdb's copy has only in-frame clones and lacks some. The sample gives around 42,000 clones, around three quarters of which show up once; roughly a third is in the top ten. The sample consisted of peripheral blood. The receptors shown here come from a woman of 80 years or more with acute or convalescent COVID-19.

J is TRBJ2-1 and V is TRBV4-3; 8 bases agree with TRBD2. With V trimmed by 2 bases and J by 4 bases, 4 bases remained unmatched. This CDR3 spans 15 amino acids. Germline-derived CDR1 and CDR2 are LGHNA and YSLEER. The CDR3 nucleotides read TGCGCCAGCAGCCAACGGCGGGAGGCGTACAATGAGCAGTTCTTC. The encoded protein is CASSQRREAYNEQFF.

This clone has only a few counts. This chain joins TRBV7-9 and TRBJ1-2, with D hard to call. In germline, CDR1 is SEHNR, CDR2 FQNEAQ (reference sequence). This CDR3 comprises 15 residues. V shed 5 bases and J shed 8 bases, with 21 bases lying between them. CDR3: CASSPIRRVEEGYTF. CDR3 coding DNA: TGTGCCAGCAGCCCGATTCGAAGGGTGGAGGAGGGCTACACCTTC.

The genes are TRBV18 and TRBJ2-2; D perhaps matches TRBD1 (7 bases). Trimming took off 4 bases at V and 3 bases at J, with 15 bases between the two ends. The CDR3 contains 16 residues. The germline V gene has CDR1 KGHSH and CDR2 LQKENI. The CDR3 sequence: CASSRDRVADTGELFF. In nucleotides, the CDR3 is TGTGCCAGCTCACGAGACAGGGTAGCGGACACCGGGGAGCTGTTTTTT.

The chain combines TRBV7-9 with TRBJ2-1, with TRBD2 matching 9 bases. In germline, CDR1 is SEHNR, CDR2 FQNEAQ (reference sequence). The CDR3 totals 16 residues. J lost 4 bases, V lost 0 bases, and 4 bases had no gene match. The chain's CDR3 is CASSLARGRGYNEQFF. CDR3 sequence (DNA): TGTGCCAGCAGCTTAGCTCGCGGGAGGGGATACAATGAGCAGTTCTTC.

By share, this clone counts as medium-sized. This chain links TRBV5-6 with TRBJ2-7, with 9 bases that match TRBD2. CDR1 and CDR2 from the germline V gene are SGHDT and YYEEEE. CDR3 length: 13 amino acids. The V segment lost 7 bases and the J segment 4 bases; nucleotides outside the gene matches: 6. Written as DNA, the CDR3 is TGTGCCAGCGAGCTAGCGGGGTGGTACGAGCAGTACTTC. It codes for CASELAGWYEQYF.